These 21 T cell receptor beta chains were all obtained from the same sample, sequenced in a study of monozygotic twins with inflammatory bowel disease (dated by TCRdb to between 2019 and 2020). Receptor amplification or capture employed 5' RACE. TCRdb names Illumina HiSeq 2500 as the instrument used. TCRdb reprocessed the reads, so every CDR3 protein sequence counts as one entry and DNA is not shown. The sample table records some 400,000 distinct CDR3 sequences. 2.4% of the sample is taken by the ten largest. The sequenced sample was blood. These receptors were taken from a human donor with ulcerative colitis or Crohn's disease, or a healthy co-twin of an affected twin (not recorded which).

The chain uses TRBV28 and TRBJ1-1; TCRdb's D gene call, TRBD1, goes unchecked for lack of DNA. The CDR3 has 14 residues. Germline V gene data show CDR1 as MDHEN and CDR2 as SYDVKM. The CDR3 region is CAILHGATNTEAFF.

V gene TRBV4-1 combines with J gene TRBJ2-7. This CDR3 spans 15 amino acids. Germline V gene data show CDR1 as MGHRA and CDR2 as YSYEKL. CDR3 residues: CASSRIDTRLYEQYF.

The chain combines TRBV28 with TRBJ2-7; TCRdb's D gene call, TRBD1, goes unchecked for lack of DNA. CDR3 length equals 15 residues. Germline V lookup: CDR1 MDHEN, CDR2 SYDVKM. The CDR3 protein is CASRSTGQGSYEQYF.

This sequence joins TRBV11-2 and TRBJ2-3; TCRdb calls TRBD2, which cannot be checked without DNA. The V gene's germline CDR1 is SGHAT and CDR2 FQNNGV. This CDR3 is built from 18 residues. CDR3 residues: CASSATSGGVRGTDTQYF.

The chain joins TRBV7-2 to TRBJ1-2; the D call of TRBD1 rests on TCRdb alone, since no DNA is present to check it. The CDR3 runs 17 residues. CDR1 is SGHTA and CDR2 is FQGNSA in the germline V gene. CDR3 loop: CASSPGRGLTLYYGYTF.

The genes are TRBV11-2 and TRBJ2-2; TCRdb names TRBD1, which stays unverified in the absence of DNA. The length of the CDR3 is 16 residues. Germline V gene sequence: CDR1 SGHAT, CDR2 FQNNGV. CDR3 amino acids: CASSLEGGLYTGELFF. Full variable domain (remainder filled in from reference TRBV11-2 and TRBJ2-2): EAGVAQSPRYKIIEKRQSVAFWCNPISGHATLYWYQQILGQGPKLLIQFQNNGVVDDSQLPKDRFSAERLKGVDSTLKIQPAKLEDSAVYLCASSLEGGLYTGELFFGEGSRLTVL.

The rearrangement uses TRBV6-2 or TRBV6-3 and TRBJ1-5; TCRdb's D gene call, TRBD1, goes unchecked for lack of DNA. Germline lookup yields CDR1 MNHEY and CDR2 SVGEGT. This CDR3 region has 16 residues. CDR3 in amino acids: CASSPPHGGSNQPQHF.

J is TRBJ2-2 and V is TRBV19; with no DNA, the TCRdb D assignment of TRBD1 cannot be verified. The V gene's germline CDR1 is LNHDA and CDR2 SQIVND (reference sequence). CDR3 length equals 15 residues. The CDR3 is CASRKTHPGTGELFF.

This chain links TRBV29-1 with TRBJ2-3. The CDR3 runs 14 residues. Germline values: CDR1 SQVTM, CDR2 ANQGSEA. The CDR3 sequence: CSVEGGQSTDTQYF.

The chain links TRBV19 to TRBJ1-2; TCRdb's assignment of TRBD1 cannot be checked, as there is no DNA. CDR1 LNHDA and CDR2 SQIVND come from the germline V gene (reference sequence). The CDR3 loop spans 17 amino acids. The CDR3: CASSIDLTGQLEYGYTF.

The rearrangement uses TRBV27 and TRBJ2-1; TCRdb calls TRBD2, which cannot be checked without DNA. The CDR3 extends over 16 amino acids. Per germline, CDR1 MNHEY and CDR2 SMNVEV (reference sequence). The CDR3 loop is CASSTPLGLAGGPQFF.

The chain has TRBV7-2 and TRBJ1-1; TCRdb names TRBD1, which stays unverified in the absence of DNA. This CDR3 is built from 14 residues. In germline, CDR1 is SGHTA, CDR2 FQGNSA. The CDR3 spells CASRPGILNTEAFF.

The chain is built from TRBV7-4 and TRBJ1-4. The CDR3 is 16 amino acids. Germline V gene lookup returns CDR1 SGHVT and CDR2 SQSDAQ. The chain's CDR3 is CASSSNFDKTNEKLFF.

This chain joins TRBV7-3 and TRBJ1-1. Germline V gene lookup returns CDR1 SGHTA and CDR2 FQGTGA. The CDR3 is 13 amino acids. CDR3 amino acids: CASSSQPNTEAFF.

V usage is TRBV29-1 and J usage is TRBJ1-1; the D call from TCRdb, TRBD1, cannot be confirmed without DNA. Germline loops: CDR1 SQVTM, CDR2 ANQGSEA. This CDR3 has 14 amino acids. CDR3 protein: CSVAPGSGGSRAFF.

The chain combines TRBV7-2 with TRBJ2-1. The CDR3 runs 15 residues. Germline V gene data show CDR1 as SGHTA and CDR2 as FQGNSA. The CDR3 loop reads CASSLEGSTYNEQFF.

The chain employs TRBV20-1 and TRBJ2-4; the D call of TRBD1 rests on TCRdb alone, since no DNA is present to check it. CDR1 is DFQATT, CDR2 SNEGSKA, per germline (reference sequence). The length of the CDR3 is 14 residues. The CDR3 sequence is CSAGDSLAKNIQYF.

The chain joins TRBV12-3 or TRBV12-4 to TRBJ1-5; TCRdb selects TRBD1, and the lack of DNA leaves this call unchecked. The CDR3 spans 14 residues. Here the CDR3 reads CASSKRTLNQPQHF.

The V and J genes are TRBV7-2 and TRBJ1-1. CDR1 SGHTA and CDR2 FQGNSA come from the germline V gene. This CDR3 spans 14 amino acids. The CDR3: CASSVQGTGTEAFF.

The V and J genes are TRBV19 and TRBJ1-1; TCRdb indicates TRBD1, and absent DNA this call remains unverified. Germline assignment: CDR1 LNHDA and CDR2 SQIVND (reference sequence). The CDR3 runs 15 residues. Here the CDR3 reads CASRIPGHMNTEAFF.

The rearrangement joins TRBV7-3 to TRBJ2-3; with no DNA, the TCRdb D assignment of TRBD2 cannot be verified. This CDR3 is 17 amino acids long. The V gene's germline CDR1 is SGHTA and CDR2 FQGTGA. CDR3 residues: CASSLAASGGLTDTQYF.